A single sample gave rise to the 23 T cell receptor beta chains below, sequenced in a study of T-cell memory formation after mild COVID-19. Each CDR3 protein is one row after TCRdb ran MiXCR on the 5' RACE reads. The profile shows about 390,000 distinct CDR3 sequences, 21% of them singletons. The sample was PBMCs or a T cell subset sorted from them (not recorded which). The receptors originated from an adult woman who had mild COVID-19 (a few samples of this study predate the infection). Cell type and time point are not known.

This clonotype has more than one count but fewer than ten. The chain joins TRBV29-1 to TRBJ2-7; no clear D gene. CDR1 is SQVTM, CDR2 ANQGSEA, per germline. The length of the CDR3 is 12 residues. V lost 0 bases to trimming and J lost 6 bases, with 9 bases between them. The CDR3 sequence: CSVEDSQFEQYF. The CDR3 bases are TGCAGCGTTGAAGATTCACAGTTCGAGCAGTACTTC.

This clonotype was observed a handful of times. This sequence joins TRBV7-2 and TRBJ2-7, with 7 bases lining up with TRBD2. This CDR3 has 14 residues. V shed 5 bases and J 6 bases; nucleotides not matched to a gene: 10. Germline assignment: CDR1 SGHTA and CDR2 FQGNSA. The CDR3 sequence: CASSPSIGRAEQYF. For the CDR3, the DNA is TGTGCCAGCAGCCCAAGCATAGGGAGGGCCGAGCAGTACTTC.

The chain combines TRBV25-1 with TRBJ2-5, with a possible D match to TRBD2 (5 bases). V was pared by 4 bases and J by 1 base, with 10 bases between. The CDR3 is made up of 14 amino acids. Germline-derived CDR1 and CDR2 are MGHDK and SYGVNS. In DNA form, the CDR3 reads TGTGCCAGCAGTGGAGGAGGCAGCCAAGAGACCCAGTACTTC. The encoded protein is CASSGGGSQETQYF.

The genes are TRBV6-2 or TRBV6-3 and TRBJ2-7, with 7 bases fitting TRBD2. The CDR3 loop spans 14 amino acids. Germline CDR1 MNHEY, CDR2 SVGEGT. V was clipped by 0 bases and J by 9 bases; unmatched bases: 8. The CDR3 DNA is TGTGCCAGCAGTTACTCGGCGCCCGGGACTACGCAGTACTTC. Translating it yields CASSYSAPGTTQYF.

This clonotype was found a few times. The DNA of the CDR3 is TGTGCCAGCTCACAACCGGGAGGGGCCACTGAAGCTTTCTTT. It translates to CASSQPGGATEAFF. This chain uses TRBV18 with TRBJ1-1; D possibly corresponds to TRBD1 (5 bases). The CDR3 is 14 amino acids. The V end lost 4 bases, the J end lost 4 bases, and 13 bases lay between the germline ends. Per germline, CDR1 KGHSH and CDR2 LQKENI.

At least ten counts were recorded for this clonotype. The chain couples TRBV6-2 or TRBV6-3 to TRBJ2-5, with TRBD2 identical over 7 bases. The CDR3 runs to 16 residues. From germline, CDR1 is MNHEY and CDR2 SVGEGT. J lost 2 bases, V lost 5 bases, and 11 bases had no gene match. The CDR3 DNA sequence: TGTGCCAGCAGTCTAGGGGCTAGCGGACCACAAGAGACCCAGTACTTC. It yields the protein CASSLGASGPQETQYF.

The table lists this clonotype with a few counts. V and J are TRBV2 and TRBJ2-1; 15 bases agree with TRBD2. This CDR3 has 15 residues. Germline lookup yields CDR1 SNHLY and CDR2 FYNNEI. V was clipped by 7 bases and J by 4 bases; unmatched bases: 2. The CDR3, as DNA: TGTGCCAGCAAAGGGACTAGCGGGGGGTACAATGAGCAGTTCTTC. Protein: CASKGTSGGYNEQFF.

This clonotype was seen only a few times. The chain joins TRBV12-3 or TRBV12-4 to TRBJ1-5; the D is unclear. The CDR3 has 18 residues. Trimming removed 2 bases from V and 0 bases from J, with 17 bases in between. The CDR3: CASSLFAYARDSNQPQHF. The DNA for the CDR3 is TGTGCCAGCAGTTTATTTGCCTACGCGCGAGATAGCAATCAGCCCCAGCATTTT.

The rearrangement joins TRBV18 to TRBJ1-6; a possible D gene is TRBD1 (5 bases). Germline V lookup: CDR1 KGHSH, CDR2 LQKENI. The CDR3 has 13 residues. The ends were cut back, 4 bases at V and 7 bases at J, with 8 bases in the middle. The DNA of the CDR3 is TGTGCCAGCTCACAGGGGAGGAATTCACCCCTCCACTTT. Encoded protein: CASSQGRNSPLHF.

This clonotype was counted between two and nine times. The chain links TRBV2 to TRBJ2-4; D perhaps matches TRBD1 (6 bases). The germline gives CDR1 SNHLY, CDR2 FYNNEI. This CDR3 has 12 residues. V dropped 7 bases and J dropped 12 bases, with 16 bases sitting between them. CDR3 in amino acids: CASNLQGFSQYF. The CDR3 DNA sequence: TGTGCCAGCAACCTACAGGGATTTAGTCAGTACTTC.

Here the CDR3 DNA reads TGCGCCAGCAGCGTTACTAGCGGGGGGGAATATGAGCAGTTCTTC. Translating gives CASSVTSGGEYEQFF. The rearrangement uses TRBV4-1 and TRBJ2-1; 13 nucleotides line up with TRBD2. The CDR3 is 15 amino acids. J gave up 8 bases and V 5 bases, and 6 bases lay outside the gene matches. Germline values: CDR1 MGHRA, CDR2 YSYEKL.

This clonotype was found a few times. The V and J genes are TRBV29-1 and TRBJ2-4; 7 bases agree with TRBD2. CDR1 is SQVTM, CDR2 ANQGSEA, per germline. The CDR3 runs to 17 residues. V shed 7 bases and J 0 bases; nucleotides not matched to a gene: 15. This CDR3 reads CSARGESSGLAKNIQYF. CDR3 DNA: TGCAGCGCACGGGGGGAGTCCAGCGGACTAGCCAAAAACATTCAGTACTTC.

This clonotype showed up many times. The chain couples TRBV7-6 to TRBJ2-5; TRBD2 matches 12 bases. CDR1 SGHVS and CDR2 FNYEAQ come from the germline V gene. CDR3 length equals 16 residues. Trimming removed 2 bases from V and 4 bases from J; junction bases left unmatched: 5. The DNA of the CDR3 is TGTGCCAGCAGCTTACTAGCGGGAGGGCTTTTAGAGACCCAGTACTTC. Residues: CASSLLAGGLLETQYF.

The sample holds many counts of this clonotype. The rearrangement uses TRBV6-2 or TRBV6-3 and TRBJ2-7; the match to TRBD2 covers 8 bases. Germline V gene lookup returns CDR1 MNHEY and CDR2 SVGEGT. The J segment lost 2 bases and the V segment lost 3 bases, leaving 3 bases of the junction unmatched. The length of the CDR3 is 14 residues. The CDR3 region is CASSYPLAAYEQYF. The CDR3 bases are TGTGCCAGCAGTTATCCACTAGCGGCCTACGAGCAGTACTTC.

This chain joins TRBV5-1 and TRBJ2-3; TRBD2 matches 14 bases. The germline CDR1 and CDR2 sequences are SGHRS and YFSETQ. V shed 1 base and J 3 bases; nucleotides not matched to a gene: 7. CDR3 length: 18 residues. The CDR3, as DNA: TGCGCCAGCAGCTTGAGCCGGACTAGCGGGGGGACGACAGATACGCAGTATTTT. This codes for CASSLSRTSGGTTDTQYF.

V usage is TRBV18 and J usage is TRBJ2-7; 8 positions match TRBD1. This CDR3 spans 12 amino acids. Germline V gene sequence: CDR1 KGHSH, CDR2 LQKENI. V dropped 3 bases and J dropped 5; count of bases not matched to a gene: 0. This chain's CDR3 is CASSPDRDEQYV. DNA for the CDR3: TGTGCCAGCTCACCGGACAGGGACGAGCAGTACGTC.

This chain joins TRBV5-1 and TRBJ1-2, with a possible D match to TRBD1 (6 bases). The length of the CDR3 is 14 residues. V dropped 3 bases and J dropped 0 bases, with 9 bases sitting between them. CDR1 and CDR2 (germline): SGHRS, YFSETQ. CDR3 nucleotide sequence: TGCGCCAGCAGCTACGACAGGCCTAACTATGGCTACACCTTC. The encoded protein is CASSYDRPNYGYTF.

This clonotype was recorded a few times. The V call is TRBV12-3 or TRBV12-4, the J call TRBJ1-2; 7 nucleotides align to TRBD1. The ends lost 4 bases at V and 4 bases at J; junction bases unmatched: 9. This CDR3 contains 15 residues. CDR3 residues: CASSSSGTAPYGYTF. The CDR3, as DNA: TGTGCCAGCAGTTCCTCCGGGACAGCGCCCTATGGCTACACCTTC.

Ten or more counts support this clonotype. This chain links TRBV6-5 with TRBJ2-1, with 8 bases aligning to TRBD2. Per germline, CDR1 MNHEY and CDR2 SVGAGI. V lost 2 bases to trimming and J lost 9 bases; unmatched junction nucleotides: 9. This CDR3 region has 15 residues. CDR3 region: CASSYSGGAMGEQFF. In DNA form, the CDR3 reads TGTGCCAGCAGTTACAGCGGGGGAGCCATGGGTGAGCAGTTCTTC.

V is TRBV7-2 and J is TRBJ2-5; D gene uncertain. CDR3 length equals 15 residues. In germline, CDR1 is SGHTA, CDR2 FQGNSA. Trimming shortened V by 2 bases and J by 4 bases, and 14 bases separated the two germline ends. CDR3 in amino acids: CASSLSSGSRETQYF. CDR3 DNA: TGTGCCAGCAGCTTAAGTTCGGGTAGCCGAGAGACCCAGTACTTC.

This clonotype was seen many times. The genes are TRBV7-9 and TRBJ2-3, with D possibly being TRBD1 (6 bases). Trimming left V 5 bases short and J 4 bases short, with 13 bases between. The CDR3 is 14 residues long. Germline CDR1 SEHNR, CDR2 FQNEAQ (reference sequence). Here the CDR3 reads CASSIPQGPDTQYF. The CDR3 coding sequence is TGTGCCAGCAGCATCCCACAGGGTCCAGATACGCAGTATTTT.

This clonotype appeared once. This chain uses TRBV15 with TRBJ1-6; the D gene is possibly TRBD1 (6 bases). The CDR3 loop spans 15 amino acids. V was pared by 3 bases and J by 8 bases, with 14 bases between. Looked up from germline, CDR1 is LNHNV and CDR2 is YYDKDF (reference sequence). In nucleotides, the CDR3 is TGTGCCACCAGCAGGGCCCAGGGGAAGCATTCACCCCTCCACTTT. It translates to CATSRAQGKHSPLHF.

In this sample, this clonotype turned up a few times. The rearrangement uses TRBV10-2 and TRBJ1-2; 7 nucleotides align to TRBD1. Germline trimming cut 5 bases from V and 4 bases from J; bases unmatched to any gene: 4. CDR1 WSHSY and CDR2 SAAADI come from the germline V gene. CDR3 size: 13 residues. CDR3 sequence reads: CASSNRGIYGYTF. In nucleotides, the CDR3 is TGCGCCAGCAGTAACAGGGGTATCTATGGCTACACCTTC.